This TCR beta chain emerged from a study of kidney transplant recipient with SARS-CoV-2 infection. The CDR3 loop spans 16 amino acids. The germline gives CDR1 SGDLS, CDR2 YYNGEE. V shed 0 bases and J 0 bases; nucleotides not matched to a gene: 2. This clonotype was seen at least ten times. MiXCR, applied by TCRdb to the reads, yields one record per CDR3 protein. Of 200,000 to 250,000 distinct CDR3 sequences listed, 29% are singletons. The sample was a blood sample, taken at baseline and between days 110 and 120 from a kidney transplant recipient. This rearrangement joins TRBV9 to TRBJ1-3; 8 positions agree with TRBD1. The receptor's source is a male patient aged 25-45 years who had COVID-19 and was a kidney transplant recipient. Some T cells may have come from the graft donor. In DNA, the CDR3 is TGTGCCAGCAGCGTAGGACAGGGGCCCTCTGGAAACACCATATATTTT. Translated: CASSVGQGPSGNTIYF.